This TCR beta chain was recovered during a study of cytotoxic CD8 clonotypes in ibrutinib-treated CLL. Germline-derived CDR1 and CDR2 are LNHDA and SQIVND (reference sequence). The CDR3 sequence is 13 residues long. The V gene end was trimmed by 6 bases and the J gene end by 5 bases; junction bases not matched to a gene: 4. This table comes from immunoSEQ multiplex PCR, and its TCRdb copy is limited to in-frame clones, with some not included. Among just over 200,000 clones listed, 79% were seen once. The clonotype originates from a human donor with chronic lymphocytic leukemia. The material sequenced was PBMCs, taken after 12 months of ibrutinib treatment. J is TRBJ2-7 and V is TRBV19, with 10 bases identical to TRBD1. CDR3 sequence reads: CASSWDRGDEQYF. The CDR3 nucleotides are TGTGCCAGTAGCTGGGACAGGGGTGACGAGCAGTACTTC.